This TCR beta chain was identified during a study of cytomegalovirus exposure and HLA in healthy donors (dated by TCRdb to the late 2010s). Background on the whole study: An earlier analysis of some 620 of the donors reported about 280 Gb of sequence data and 100 million to 120 million unique TCR beta sequences obtained from about 170 million T cells. An early release that covered more than 550 HLA-typed donors contained about 300 gigabases of sequencing data and 85 million to 100 million unique TCR sequences. The genetic ancestry cluster associated with self-reported Caucasian donors included approximately 85% of the 300 to 400 genotyped donors. The aim of the study was to test whether cataloging public T cell receptors could identify signatures of past pathogen exposure. The study profiled the T cell repertoires of fewer than 850 subjects by immunosequencing and related them to cytomegalovirus serostatus. Besides the first cohort of approximately 670 subjects, a separate validation cohort made up of some 110 different subjects was used. The study combined high-throughput TCR immunosequencing, statistical association of individual TCRs with disease status, and machine learning to predict cytomegalovirus infection status. A later analysis re-analyzed previously published TCR beta repertoires from approximately 670 donors and added high-resolution HLA genotyping to study TCR occurrence patterns. In the later analysis, no new phenotypic data were used to find candidate immune exposures; instead, reliance was placed on TCR beta sequences and their occurrence across donors. An earlier analysis of about 620 of the donors applied high-throughput TCR beta sequencing to assess whether each TCR beta V gene segment acted as functional or pseudogenic. Alongside the repertoire data, information on donor age, sex, ethnicity and CMV serostatus was compiled. Genome-wide SNP genotypes for about 55% of the roughly 670 donors were used in a later genetic analysis, which treated that subset as a discovery cohort. Every discovery cohort repertoire had been produced on one sequencing platform. HLA typing included class I and class II loci at four-digit resolution. Typing coverage differed by locus: A, B, C, DRB1 and DQB1 were typed in roughly 620-630 donors, DQA1 in roughly 500, DPA1 in approximately 600, and DPB1 in 400 to 490. Five DR-DQ haplotypes were treated as single units for association and clustering because of strong linkage in the cohort. Across approximately 420 genotyped donors of the cohort, an average of approximately 240,000 unique TCR beta nucleotide sequences per donor were sequenced, and around 20% of those sequences were non-productive. What the authors observed across the whole study: Immune exposure information for the cohort was limited to CMV serostatus. According to a later analysis, parvovirus B19, influenza, CMV and Epstein-Barr virus appeared linked to several top co-occurrence clusters. An association between a missense DCLRE1C variant and V-gene and J-gene trimming of TCR beta chains was found in a later genetic analysis and replicated in an independent cohort. In a later analysis, TCR association rates were found to vary across HLA loci, with the most associated TCRs seen for DRB1 alleles and the fewest for HLA-C alleles. The authors suggested that the approach could potentially be extended to other disease states and immunological phenotypes. The cohort was sequenced for TCR beta chains only, and without alpha or paired-chain data the features that could be detected were limited. When HLA alleles, especially DR and DQ, strongly co-occurred, TCR associations were difficult to assign to individual alleles. Correlated functional status among segregating V segments might reflect linkage disequilibrium, but an unknown experimental factor could not be ruled out. Most TCR sequences were seen in very few donors, while some public TCRs were found in many individuals. The classifier was reported to diagnose cytomegalovirus status with high specificity and sensitivity in both the original and validation cohorts. The earlier analysis of a few hundred of the donors excluded roughly 16 rarely observed V segments, including chromosome 9 orphons, because counts were too low. A later analysis associated 15,000 or so TCR beta sequences with specific HLA alleles at a false discovery rate of 0.05. Because HLA typing was unavailable for some donors at each locus, only the typed subset was used in association tests. Presence/absence analyses assumed roughly uniform sequencing depth across donors, an assumption that may not hold. A cluster of highly shared sequence variants was judged likely to be a technical artifact of the sequencing pipeline. According to a later analysis, most CMV-associated TCR beta chains appeared to be HLA-restricted, and the HLA associations seemed to be driven largely by CMV exposure. A further reported finding was that TCR beta sequences accurately predicted the HLA-A and HLA-B alleles for most subjects in the first cohort. In a later genetic analysis, fewer N-insertions in productive TCRs were reported among donors in an Asian-associated ancestry cluster than the roughly 700-donor mean. A few of the identified cytomegalovirus-associated TCR beta chains were confirmed in vitro to be specific for cytomegalovirus antigens. Broadly in line with IMGT annotations, most TCR beta V segments showed up in productive rearrangements about 87% or about 30% of the time in an earlier analysis of under 700 of the donors. The study listed 150 to 200 TCR beta chains as associated with cytomegalovirus. In a later analysis, HLA-associated TCR beta chains were found to be more clonally expanded and to have lower generation probabilities than equally common non-associated chains.

Library method: the immunoSEQ multiplex PCR assay. The multiplex PCR relied on a mix of 60 forward primers for TCR Vbeta segments and 13 reverse primers for TCR Jbeta segments. A multiplex PCR assay on genomic DNA amplified the CDR3 region of rearranged TCR beta genes. On the Illumina HiSeq System, the amplified TCR beta libraries were sequenced as 87-base-pair reads. The source study handled its data this way. A later analysis tallied tens of millions of unique TCR beta chains across the approximately 670 repertoires, and some 12 million of those chains were shared by two or more donors. A nearest-neighbor algorithm error-corrected the raw reads and collapsed the reads into unique sequences, merging closely related sequences to remove PCR and sequencing errors. To assign V, D and J gene segments, CDR3 sequences were aligned to IMGT reference sequences. Each retained sequence needed at least a six-nucleotide match to both a V gene segment and a J gene segment. A rearrangement counted as productive if the CDR3 had no stop codons and remained in frame with V and J, and every other rearrangement counted as non-productive. Following IMGT convention, CDR3 was defined as the stretch from the second conserved V-encoded cysteine up to the conserved J-encoded phenylalanine. The earlier analysis of 500 to 600 of the donors excluded sequences that lacked an unambiguous match to a single V gene segment. An earlier analysis of some 500 of the donors classified V segments as functional when productive rearrangements were above 56.7% and as segregating when the standard deviation between donors was above 5%. A statistical classification framework was built to diagnose cytomegalovirus status from the catalog of TCR beta chain sequences. A later analysis assigned V and J genes by comparing TCR nucleotide sequences with IMGT/GENE-DB human TR gene sequences. In a later analysis, CDR3 sequences and most-parsimonious VDJ recombination scenarios were assigned using the TCRdist pipeline. In a later analysis, every TCR beta chain was defined by the combination of its CDR3 amino acid sequence and its V-gene family, and reads without a unique V-gene family were dropped. A later analysis removed 550 to 650 highly shared, low-generation-probability nucleotide sequences to deal with suspected cross-contamination and a sequencing artifact. A later analysis calculated a clonal expansion index for each public chain from normalized within-repertoire ranks of inferred template counts. In a later analysis, generation probabilities were computed with a VDJ recombination model fitted to out-of-frame rearrangements, and the resulting probabilities were checked against IGoR. A later analysis scored TCR-TCR, TCR-HLA and TCR-CMV co-occurrence with hypergeometric tests, applying a repertoire-size bias correction to TCR pairs. False discovery rates were estimated in a later analysis by permuting HLA or CMV assignments 20 times. A later analysis grouped co-occurring TCRs with DBSCAN, adding TCRdist sequence similarity when clustering within HLA-allele-positive subsets. For co-occurrence clustering, repertoires with fewer than 30,000 or more than 120,000 public chains were excluded, along with 5 or 6 repertoires with anomalous nucleotide sharing. TCRdb retrieved this table from immuneACCESS and kept in-frame rearrangements only. Not all clones are present; in checked studies, unresolved V genes account for under half, and no reason is known for the remainder. V and J calls and clone size are as listed in that table; D and trimming were resolved from the DNA. The sample table records 170,000 or so clones; around 83% of these occur just once. The ten most abundant clones make up nearly 6.5% of the sample.

Concerning this clone itself: The clone's antigen remains unknown. It has no much larger one-base neighbor in the sample; base qualities were not kept.

The cohort was made up of 500 to 850 healthy bone marrow donors. At the time of sampling, all cohort members were nominally healthy, though unrecorded immune exposures were likely present. The donor was CMV seropositive and belonged to the group of 270 or so seropositive cohort members. Every donor gave a peripheral blood sample, and the peripheral blood mononuclear cells from that sample were used for TCR beta sequencing. The Qiagen DNeasy Blood Extraction Kit was used to extract genomic DNA from the blood cell samples. This receptor was taken from a man aged 50 to 60 in good health and CMV-seropositive. Sequencing was done on a sample of PBMCs.

The DNA sequence is TGTGCCAGTAGTATGTCCCCCCCCTACACCGGGGAGCTGTTTTTT. Its protein reads: CASSMSPPYTGELFF. The V and J segments used are TRBV19 and TRBJ2-2; no D gene call is confident. Sequences LNHDA (CDR1) and SQIVND (CDR2) are obtained from the germline V gene (reference sequence). The CDR3, cysteine through phenylalanine, is 15 amino acids long. Solely the CDR3 DNA is kept, with 45 bases framed from the first base. Trimming takes 3 bases from V and 3 bases from J, and the germline ends sit 11 bases apart.